A selection of T cell receptor beta chains follows, all from one sample in a study of T-cell memory formation after mild COVID-19. TCRdb independently ran MiXCR on the 5' RACE reads; one entry per CDR3 protein. In the table there are 300,000 to 400,000 distinct CDR3 sequences, about a sixth of which are singletons. Sequenced input: PBMCs or a T cell subset sorted from them (not recorded which). The receptors shown here come from a man aged 18 to 35 who had mild COVID-19 (a few samples of this study predate the infection). Cell type and time point are not known. Each CDR3 is given without its conserved first and last residue. D genes are given only for firm matches.

j_gene: TRBJ2-2; v_gene: TRBV5-5; d_gene: -; CDR3aa: ASTLGDAGELF
j_gene: TRBJ2-5; v_gene: TRBV12-3/TRBV12-4; d_gene: TRBD2; CDR3aa: ASSFGGDGTQY
j_gene: TRBJ2-3; v_gene: TRBV9; d_gene: TRBD2; CDR3aa: ASSVAAGAQDTQY
j_gene: TRBJ2-1; v_gene: TRBV28; d_gene: -; CDR3aa: ASSQPGHPYNEQF
j_gene: TRBJ1-1; v_gene: TRBV7-2; d_gene: -; CDR3aa: ASSLDERGTEAF
j_gene: TRBJ2-1; v_gene: TRBV10-3; d_gene: -; CDR3aa: AISSLGADYNEQF
j_gene: TRBJ1-1; v_gene: TRBV6-5; d_gene: TRBD1; CDR3aa: ASSYGTGNTEAF
j_gene: TRBJ2-5; v_gene: TRBV5-5; d_gene: TRBD2; CDR3aa: ASSPWRGGIETQY
j_gene: TRBJ2-2; v_gene: TRBV11-3; d_gene: -; CDR3aa: ASSPHSGNTGELF
j_gene: TRBJ1-1; v_gene: TRBV5-1; d_gene: -; CDR3aa: ASRSESATEAF
j_gene: TRBJ2-7; v_gene: TRBV5-1; d_gene: -; CDR3aa: ASSPRSLGFEQY
j_gene: TRBJ2-2; v_gene: TRBV19; d_gene: TRBD2; CDR3aa: ASRPGLAGGSGTGELF
j_gene: TRBJ1-1; v_gene: TRBV11-2; d_gene: -; CDR3aa: ASSSHGYTEAF
j_gene: TRBJ2-7; v_gene: TRBV5-4; d_gene: -; CDR3aa: ASSLEQASYEQY
j_gene: TRBJ1-6; v_gene: TRBV28; d_gene: TRBD1; CDR3aa: ASGWPGQGNSPLH
j_gene: TRBJ2-3; v_gene: TRBV19; d_gene: TRBD1; CDR3aa: ATGTGGVDTQY
j_gene: TRBJ1-3; v_gene: TRBV6-5; d_gene: -; CDR3aa: ASSYSIPGQPYSGNTIY
j_gene: TRBJ2-1; v_gene: TRBV5-6; d_gene: -; CDR3aa: ASSSPRDPYNEQF
j_gene: TRBJ1-1; v_gene: TRBV11-2; d_gene: -; CDR3aa: ASSFRGSYMNTEAF
j_gene: TRBJ2-3; v_gene: TRBV5-1; d_gene: TRBD2; CDR3aa: ASSFYGGADTQY
j_gene: TRBJ2-3; v_gene: TRBV18; d_gene: TRBD1; CDR3aa: ASSARPGGFTDTQY
j_gene: TRBJ2-1; v_gene: TRBV4-1; d_gene: -; CDR3aa: ASSRPLVLGEEQF
j_gene: TRBJ2-5; v_gene: TRBV20-1; d_gene: TRBD1; CDR3aa: SASDRVRKETQY
j_gene: TRBJ1-4; v_gene: TRBV29-1; d_gene: TRBD1; CDR3aa: SVENRGKEKLF
j_gene: TRBJ2-5; v_gene: TRBV29-1; d_gene: TRBD1; CDR3aa: SVEGDRALQETQY
j_gene: TRBJ2-3; v_gene: TRBV7-9; d_gene: -; CDR3aa: ASSPEEGTQY
j_gene: TRBJ2-5; v_gene: TRBV5-4; d_gene: TRBD1; CDR3aa: ASSLGDRGEETQY
j_gene: TRBJ1-2; v_gene: TRBV19; d_gene: -; CDR3aa: ASSWAEELAYGYT
j_gene: TRBJ1-1; v_gene: TRBV4-3; d_gene: -; CDR3aa: ASSHPGMNTEAF
j_gene: TRBJ1-2; v_gene: TRBV6-5; d_gene: TRBD1; CDR3aa: ASSYSIGSQGDYGYT
j_gene: TRBJ2-7; v_gene: TRBV19; d_gene: TRBD2; CDR3aa: ASSETSGGPVYEQY
j_gene: TRBJ2-3; v_gene: TRBV20-1; d_gene: TRBD2; CDR3aa: SADQASGSDTQY
j_gene: TRBJ1-1; v_gene: TRBV7-9; d_gene: -; CDR3aa: ASSLAWDKNTEAF
j_gene: TRBJ2-5; v_gene: TRBV7-2; d_gene: -; CDR3aa: ASSNSRGETQY
j_gene: TRBJ2-3; v_gene: TRBV5-1; d_gene: -; CDR3aa: ASSPFTGGGRTDTQY
j_gene: TRBJ1-1; v_gene: TRBV7-9; d_gene: -; CDR3aa: ASSFSTNTEAF
j_gene: TRBJ1-2; v_gene: TRBV18; d_gene: -; CDR3aa: ASSLQGVSGYT
j_gene: TRBJ2-3; v_gene: TRBV30; d_gene: TRBD2; CDR3aa: AWDLAGVTSTQY
j_gene: TRBJ2-5; v_gene: TRBV11-2; d_gene: TRBD2; CDR3aa: ASSPGWGLAGQETQY
j_gene: TRBJ1-5; v_gene: TRBV7-9; d_gene: -; CDR3aa: ASSLALAGGNQPQH